This entry lists 2 T cell receptor beta chains sequenced from one sample in a study of blood T cells in healthy people across ages. Sample-barcoded 5' priming and a J-beta primer mix drove a second PCR of roughly 6 to 12 cycles. Using its own MiXCR run on the 5' RACE reads, TCRdb lists one record per CDR3 protein. The sample includes more than 1,000,000 distinct CDR3 sequences, roughly a quarter of them seen just once. The same data also contributed to another study, on T cells of mothers and their children.

Sequencing was carried out using blood. Every receptor here comes from a girl aged 2-9 years in good health.

This clonotype came up a few times. The V gene is TRBV6-1, the J gene TRBJ2-1; 7 bases are a match to TRBD2. The CDR3 runs 16 residues. Germline V CDR1 and CDR2: MNHNS, SASEGT. The V and J ends lost 1 base and 0 bases, in that order; junction bases with no gene match: 3. The CDR3: CASSEEIAGSYNEQFF. CDR3 DNA: TGTGCCAGCAGTGAAGAAATAGCGGGCTCCTACAATGAGCAGTTCTTC.

This clonotype was observed at least ten times. The chain links TRBV12-3 or TRBV12-4 to TRBJ2-3; unclear D gene. The length of the CDR3 is 12 residues. V lost 5 bases, J lost 4 bases, and 7 bases lay in between. The CDR3 here is CASSLTADTQYF. The DNA of the CDR3 is TGTGCCAGCAGTCTTACCGCAGATACGCAGTATTTT.